This is a list of T cell receptor beta chains from one sample in a study of T-cell memory formation after mild COVID-19. TCRdb re-analysed the 5' RACE reads in MiXCR, keeping a single row per CDR3 protein. The sample holds about 340,000 distinct CDR3 sequences, 15% to 20% seen once. Sequencing used PBMCs or a T cell subset sorted from them (not recorded which). The receptor set was obtained from a man aged 18-30 years who had mild COVID-19 (a few samples of this study predate the infection). Cell type and time point are not known. CDR3s include the opening cysteine and the closing phenylalanine or tryptophan. A D gene is named only where the DNA matches it firmly. Size values are once, few and many counts, or a class for expanded clones, and some rows have none.

size: few; V: TRBV4-3; J: TRBJ1-1; D: .; CDR3: CASSQDPAPSRASTEAFF; DNA: TGCGCCAGCAGCCAAGATCCGGCCCCCTCAAGGGCCTCCACTGAAGCTTTCTTT
size: many; V: TRBV5-5; J: TRBJ2-1; D: .; CDR3: CASSWPGGGNEQFF; DNA: TGTGCCAGCAGCTGGCCCGGAGGGGGCAATGAGCAGTTCTTC
size: .; V: TRBV10-3; J: TRBJ2-1; D: .; CDR3: CAISGGDNSDEQFF; DNA: TGTGCCATCAGTGGGGGAGACAACTCCGATGAGCAGTTCTTC
size: few; V: TRBV5-1; J: TRBJ2-6; D: .; CDR3: CASAQATSGANVLTF; DNA: TGCGCCAGCGCACAGGCGACATCTGGGGCCAACGTCCTGACTTTC
size: few; V: TRBV2; J: TRBJ1-1; D: .; CDR3: CASSEARQIGGTEAFF; DNA: TGTGCCAGCAGTGAAGCTCGACAGATAGGGGGTACTGAAGCTTTCTTT
size: few; V: TRBV12-3/TRBV12-4; J: TRBJ1-1; D: .; CDR3: CASRQELNTEAFF; DNA: TGTGCCAGCAGACAGGAGTTGAACACTGAAGCTTTCTTT
size: few; V: TRBV20-1; J: TRBJ1-5; D: .; CDR3: CSAPSRTDQPQHF; DNA: TGCAGTGCTCCCTCCAGGACGGATCAGCCCCAGCATTTT
size: few; V: TRBV14; J: TRBJ1-1; D: .; CDR3: CASSHQGVNTEAFF; DNA: TGTGCCAGCAGCCACCAGGGAGTGAACACTGAAGCTTTCTTT
size: few; V: TRBV20-1; J: TRBJ2-1; D: TRBD2; CDR3: CSGASGGKEQFF; DNA: TGCAGCGGGGCTAGCGGGGGCAAGGAGCAGTTCTTC
size: few; V: TRBV29-1; J: TRBJ1-6; D: TRBD1; CDR3: CSAGQGPGSPLHF; DNA: TGCAGCGCCGGACAGGGGCCTGGTTCACCCCTCCACTTT
size: .; V: TRBV12-3/TRBV12-4; J: TRBJ1-5; D: .; CDR3: CASSWGERQPQHF; DNA: TGTGCCAGCAGTTGGGGAGAAAGGCAGCCCCAGCATTTT
size: .; V: TRBV13; J: TRBJ2-7; D: TRBD2; CDR3: CASSWGLAGAYEQYF; DNA: TGTGCCAGCAGCTGGGGACTAGCGGGAGCCTACGAGCAGTACTTC
size: few; V: TRBV2; J: TRBJ2-1; D: TRBD2; CDR3: CASSEAAGPHNEQFF; DNA: TGTGCCAGCAGTGAAGCAGCGGGGCCTCACAATGAGCAGTTCTTC
size: few; V: TRBV7-2; J: TRBJ1-4; D: .; CDR3: CASTQTSGTPNEKLFF; DNA: TGTGCCAGCACCCAAACATCCGGGACGCCTAATGAAAAACTGTTTTTT
size: few; V: TRBV11-2; J: TRBJ1-2; D: .; CDR3: CASSPPRVDGYTF; DNA: TGTGCCAGCAGCCCCCCCCGGGTAGATGGCTACACCTTC
size: .; V: TRBV12-3/TRBV12-4; J: TRBJ1-3; D: .; CDR3: CASRRGTSSGNTIYF; DNA: TGTGCCAGCAGGCGGGGGACGAGCTCTGGAAACACCATATATTTT
size: .; V: TRBV4-2; J: TRBJ1-6; D: .; CDR3: CASSQGGYSPLHF; DNA: TGTGCCAGCAGCCAAGGGGGGTATTCACCCCTCCACTTT
size: few; V: TRBV7-9; J: TRBJ2-1; D: .; CDR3: CASFLGWESSYNEQFF; DNA: TGTGCCAGCTTTCTCGGCTGGGAGAGCTCCTACAATGAGCAGTTCTTC
size: few; V: TRBV7-9; J: TRBJ1-6; D: TRBD1; CDR3: CASSLAAGTGPNSPLHF; DNA: TGTGCCAGCAGCTTAGCCGCGGGGACAGGGCCCAATTCACCCCTCCACTTT
size: .; V: TRBV11-2; J: TRBJ1-5; D: .; CDR3: CASSPAGQPQHF; DNA: TGTGCCAGCAGCCCAGCAGGACAGCCCCAGCATTTT
size: many; V: TRBV29-1; J: TRBJ1-1; D: .; CDR3: CSVAVMNTEAFF; DNA: TGCAGCGTCGCAGTTATGAACACTGAAGCTTTCTTT
size: .; V: TRBV2; J: TRBJ1-5; D: TRBD1; CDR3: CASRGNRGENHF; DNA: TGTGCCAGCAGGGGGAACAGGGGTGAGAATCATTTT
size: .; V: TRBV20-1; J: TRBJ1-5; D: .; CDR3: CSARSNQPQHF; DNA: TGCAGTGCTAGAAGTAATCAGCCCCAGCATTTT
size: few; V: TRBV12-5; J: TRBJ2-1; D: TRBD2; CDR3: CASGWGLAGQNEQFF; DNA: TGTGCTAGTGGTTGGGGACTAGCGGGGCAAAATGAGCAGTTCTTC
size: few; V: TRBV4-1; J: TRBJ2-5; D: .; CDR3: CASSQDTPGTGETQYF; DNA: TGCGCCAGCAGCCAAGATACGCCAGGGACGGGAGAGACCCAGTACTTC
size: .; V: TRBV7-3; J: TRBJ1-6; D: .; CDR3: CASSLVKNNSPLHF; DNA: TGTGCCAGCAGCTTAGTGAAGAATAATTCACCCCTCCACTTT
size: .; V: TRBV6-5; J: TRBJ2-7; D: .; CDR3: CASSGWAGGPYEQYF; DNA: TGTGCCAGCAGTGGATGGGCAGGAGGTCCCTACGAGCAGTACTTC
size: .; V: TRBV4-3; J: TRBJ2-2; D: TRBD2; CDR3: CASVWGLADHTGELFF; DNA: TGCGCCAGCGTTTGGGGACTAGCGGACCACACCGGGGAGCTGTTTTTT
size: many; V: TRBV5-1; J: TRBJ2-1; D: TRBD1; CDR3: CASSAGTGVNEQFF; DNA: TGCGCCAGCAGCGCCGGGACAGGGGTCAATGAGCAGTTCTTC
size: many; V: TRBV6-6; J: TRBJ2-3; D: .; CDR3: CASSYSIIPLDRRTDTQYF; DNA: TGTGCCAGCAGTTACTCGATTATCCCCCTGGACCGACGGACAGATACGCAGTATTTT
size: .; V: TRBV6-5; J: TRBJ2-1; D: .; CDR3: CASSPLRAQLGNEQFF; DNA: TGTGCCAGCAGCCCACTGAGGGCTCAATTGGGGAATGAGCAGTTCTTC
size: many; V: TRBV5-1; J: TRBJ2-1; D: TRBD2; CDR3: CASSLGLAGVNEQFF; DNA: TGCGCCAGCAGCTTGGGACTAGCGGGGGTGAATGAGCAGTTCTTC
size: many; V: TRBV14; J: TRBJ2-7; D: .; CDR3: CASSHLTAYTLSEQYF; DNA: TGTGCCAGCAGCCACCTGACAGCATACACCCTATCCGAGCAGTACTTC
size: few; V: TRBV5-1; J: TRBJ2-2; D: TRBD1; CDR3: CASSLWTGGYTGELFF; DNA: TGCGCCAGCAGCTTGTGGACAGGAGGATACACCGGGGAGCTGTTTTTT
size: .; V: TRBV12-3/TRBV12-4; J: TRBJ2-3; D: TRBD2; CDR3: CASRPMYRGLAATDTQYF; DNA: TGTGCCAGCAGACCAATGTACCGTGGGCTAGCGGCAACAGATACGCAGTATTTT